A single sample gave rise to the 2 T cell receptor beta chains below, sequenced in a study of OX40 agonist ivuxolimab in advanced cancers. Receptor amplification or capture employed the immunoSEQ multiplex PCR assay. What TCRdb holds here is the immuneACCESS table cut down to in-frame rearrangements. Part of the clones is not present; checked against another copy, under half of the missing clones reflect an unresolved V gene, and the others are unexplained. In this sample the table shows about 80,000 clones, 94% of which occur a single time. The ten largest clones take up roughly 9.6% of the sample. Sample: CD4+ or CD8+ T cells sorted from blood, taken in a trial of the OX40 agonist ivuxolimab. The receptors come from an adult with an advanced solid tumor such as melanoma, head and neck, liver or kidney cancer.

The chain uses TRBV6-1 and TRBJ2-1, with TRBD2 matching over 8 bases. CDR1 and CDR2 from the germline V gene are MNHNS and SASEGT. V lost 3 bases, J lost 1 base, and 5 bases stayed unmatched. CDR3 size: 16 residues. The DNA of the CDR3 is TGTGCCAGCAGTGAGACTAGCGCCATTTCCTACAATGAGCAGTTCTTC. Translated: CASSETSAISYNEQFF.

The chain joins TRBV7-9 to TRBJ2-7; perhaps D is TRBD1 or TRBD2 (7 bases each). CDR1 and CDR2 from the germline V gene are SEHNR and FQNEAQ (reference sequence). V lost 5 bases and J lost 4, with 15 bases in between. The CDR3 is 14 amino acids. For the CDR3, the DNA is TGTGCCAGCAGCCAGGGGGGGACAGCGTACGAGCAGTACTTC. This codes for CASSQGGTAYEQYF.